Following are 22 T cell receptor beta chains from one sample sequenced in a study of T cell repertoires in cytomegalovirus infection. In TCRdb, the reads were re-called with MiXCR into one record per CDR3 protein. Among some 800,000 distinct CDR3 sequences, 25% to 30% were seen once, and the ten largest hold approximately 14%. Their target antigens are unknown. This material consisted of cultured CD8+ T cells from PBMCs, taken from culture after CMV antigen stimulation. The receptor set was obtained from a human donor in good health (CMV status not recorded). Some clones in this sample may be carry-over from other donors' samples.

The V call is TRBV6-2 or TRBV6-3, the J call TRBJ2-2; D is undetermined. This CDR3 has 13 residues. The V end lost 2 bases, the J end lost 7 bases, and 8 bases lay between the germline ends. CDR1 and CDR2 from the germline V gene are MNHEY and SVGEGT. CDR3 protein: CASSYTNGGELFF. DNA for the CDR3: TGTGCCAGCAGTTACACCAATGGCGGGGAGCTGTTTTTT.

Only a few counts were recorded for this clonotype. CDR3 nucleotide sequence: TGTGCCAGCAGTTGGCTTGCGGGGGAAGAGACCCAGTACTTC. As protein: CASSWLAGEETQYF. The rearrangement joins TRBV6-5 to TRBJ2-5; 7 bases are shared with TRBD2. Germline CDR1 MNHEY, CDR2 SVGAGI. CDR3 length: 14 amino acids. V trimming: 4 bases; J trimming: 3 bases; junction bases outside the gene matches: 5.

This clonotype was seen at least ten times. The chain uses TRBV7-2 and TRBJ2-2; D gene uncertain. The CDR3 sequence is 14 residues long. Trimming removed 8 bases from V and 2 bases from J, with 12 bases in between. The germline gives CDR1 SGHTA, CDR2 FQGNSA. The CDR3 spells CASRTNRNTGELFF. The CDR3, as DNA: TGTGCCAGCCGGACCAATAGAAACACCGGGGAGCTGTTTTTT.

The chain employs TRBV19 and TRBJ1-2; 7 nucleotides align to TRBD1. In germline, CDR1 is LNHDA, CDR2 SQIVND (reference sequence). This CDR3 region has 16 residues. V lost 3 bases to trimming and J lost 2 bases; unmatched junction nucleotides: 9. CDR3 bases: TGTGCCAGTAGTATCACGGGACAGTTAACCAACTATGGCTACACCTTC. Protein product: CASSITGQLTNYGYTF.

The table lists this clonotype with a few counts. This chain uses TRBV7-9 with TRBJ2-7, with 10 bases identical to TRBD1. J was trimmed by 1 base and V by 8 bases; bases with no gene match: 11. Germline V lookup: CDR1 SEHNR, CDR2 FQNEAQ (reference sequence). This CDR3 is built from 16 residues. The CDR3 spells CASSPPRGQGSYEQYV. In DNA, the CDR3 is TGTGCCAGCTCTCCACCCAGGGGACAGGGGTCCTACGAGCAGTACGTC.

About this clonotype: A much larger clone differs from this one at a single base, so this may be a read error. This chain links TRBV24-1 with TRBJ2-2; 10 nucleotides agree with TRBD1. Germline CDR1 KGHDR, CDR2 SFDVKD. After removal of 1 base from V and 3 bases from J, the junction contained 1 base not matched to a gene. The CDR3 covers 16 residues. This chain's CDR3 is CATSDFGQGDTGELFF. Written as DNA, the CDR3 is TGTGCCACCAGTGATTTCGGACAGGGGGACACCGGGGAGCTGTTTTTT.

The gene calls are TRBV14 and TRBJ2-2; 10 nucleotides line up with TRBD1. V was pared by 3 bases and J by 6 bases, with 1 base of the junction left unmatched. In germline, CDR1 is SGHDN, CDR2 FVKESK. CDR3 length: 14 amino acids. Written as DNA, the CDR3 is TGTGCCAGCAGCCACGGACAGGGGGCCGGGGAGCTGTTTTTT. Its protein is CASSHGQGAGELFF. Full variable domain (outside the CDR3, taken from reference TRBV14 and TRBJ2-2): EAGVTQFPSHSVIEKGQTVTLRCDPISGHDNLYWYRRVMGKEIKFLLHFVKESKQDESGMPNNRFLAERTGGTYSTLKVQPAELEDSGVYFCASSHGQGAGELFFGEGSRLTVL.

This clonotype has only a few counts. At one of its ends the junction is not consistent with the germline gene, which may arise from a read error. The chain employs TRBV12-3 or TRBV12-4 and TRBJ1-1, with D perhaps matching TRBD1 (5 bases). The CDR3 totals 13 residues. CDR3: CTSSLGGGTEAFF. CDR3 sequence (DNA): TGTACCAGCAGTTTGGGGGGTGGGACTGAAGCTTTCTTT.

The chain employs TRBV4-2 and TRBJ2-7, with D maybe TRBD2 (7 bases). The CDR3 is 15 residues long. The ends were cut back, 0 bases at V and 2 bases at J, with 11 bases in the middle. The germline CDR1 and CDR2 sequences are LGHNA and YNFKEQ. The CDR3 reads CASSQERGGAYEQYV. The CDR3 coding sequence is TGTGCCAGCAGCCAAGAGAGGGGGGGAGCCTACGAGCAGTACGTC.

The chain joins TRBV6-6 to TRBJ2-1; 13 bases fit TRBD2. This CDR3 has 16 residues. The germline CDR1 and CDR2 sequences are MNHNY and SVGAGI (reference sequence). V gave up 8 bases and J gave up 8 bases; unmatched junction bases: 12. CDR3 nucleotides: TGTGCCAGCCCAGGACTAGCGGGGGCCAGGCCGGATGAGCAGTTCTTC. It specifies CASPGLAGARPDEQFF.

V gene TRBV6-5 combines with J gene TRBJ2-7; either TRBD1 or TRBD2 may fit D (5 bases each). The CDR3 has 16 amino acids. CDR1 and CDR2 from the germline V gene are MNHEY and SVGAGI. The germline V and J ends were trimmed by 6 bases and 2 bases, with 20 bases remaining between them. The CDR3 here is CASRPLSGTATYEQYF. As DNA, the CDR3 is TGTGCCAGCAGACCCTTATCTGGGACGGCAACCTACGAGCAGTACTTC.

The CDR3 spells CASSPPGADNSPLHF. The CDR3 nucleotides read TGTGCCAGCTCACCTCCCGGGGCCGATAATTCACCCCTCCACTTT. J is TRBJ1-6 and V is TRBV18; D is possibly TRBD1 (5 bases). V was pared by 3 bases and J by 5 bases, with 11 bases between. This CDR3 spans 15 amino acids. The germline V gene encodes CDR1 KGHSH and CDR2 LQKENI. Together with reference TRBV18 and TRBJ1-6, the CDR3 gives the full variable domain: NAGVMQNPRHLVRRRGQEARLRCSPMKGHSHVYWYRQLPEEGLKFMVYLQKENIIDESGMPKERFSAEFPKEGPSILRIQQVVRGDSAAYFCASSPPGADNSPLHFGNGTRLTVT.

The chain links TRBV5-1 to TRBJ1-2, with no clear D. This CDR3 has 12 amino acids. Germline V gives CDR1 SGHRS, CDR2 YFSETQ. Trimming removed 4 bases from V and 6 bases from J, with 10 bases in between. In nucleotides, the CDR3 is TGCGCCAGCAGCGAGGCTGGGAATGGCTACACCTTC. Translation: CASSEAGNGYTF.

This chain connects TRBV28 to TRBJ2-1; 9 nucleotides agree with TRBD1. There are 14 residues in the CDR3. Per germline, CDR1 MDHEN and CDR2 SYDVKM. V dropped 3 bases and J dropped 12; count of bases not matched to a gene: 9. This CDR3 reads CASSFGTGIKSQFF. CDR3 bases: TGTGCCAGCAGTTTCGGGACAGGGATCAAGTCGCAGTTCTTC.

In its sample, this clonotype was seen a few times. The rearrangement joins TRBV6-1 to TRBJ2-3, with D possibly being TRBD1 (6 bases). The CDR3 has 19 residues. The germline V and J ends were trimmed by 1 base and 3 bases, with 23 bases remaining between them. Per germline, CDR1 MNHNS and CDR2 SASEGT. The CDR3 reads CASSEDMGHGGAATDTQYF. The CDR3 nucleotides are TGTGCCAGCAGTGAAGATATGGGACACGGTGGGGCGGCAACAGATACGCAGTATTTT.

The chain links TRBV20-1 to TRBJ1-1; 9 positions match TRBD1. The CDR3 is 11 residues long. From germline, CDR1 is DFQATT and CDR2 SNEGSKA (reference sequence). J lost 7 bases, V lost 3 bases, and 0 bases had no gene match. CDR3 sequence reads: CSARGQGEAFF. In DNA, the CDR3 is TGCAGTGCTAGGGGACAGGGTGAAGCTTTCTTT.

This rearrangement joins TRBV7-2 to TRBJ1-2, with D possibly TRBD1 on 6 matching bases. CDR3 length equals 14 residues. The germline V gene encodes CDR1 SGHTA and CDR2 FQGNSA. Trimming cost V 1 base and J 8 bases, with 14 bases left between them. The CDR3 loop reads CASSLDPGGGGYTF. In DNA, the CDR3 is TGTGCCAGCAGCTTAGACCCCGGGGGCGGCGGCTACACCTTC.

The chain links TRBV14 to TRBJ1-3; D ambiguous. Germline CDR1 reads SGHDN; CDR2 reads FVKESK. Trimming left V 0 bases short and J 0 bases short, with 9 bases between. The CDR3 is made up of 16 amino acids. In DNA form, the CDR3 reads TGTGCCAGCAGCCAAGAGGAGGAGTTCTCTGGAAACACCATATATTTT. It is translated as CASSQEEEFSGNTIYF.

The chain uses TRBV10-3 and TRBJ2-5; perhaps TRBD1 as D (5 bases). The CDR3 has 14 amino acids. Trimming removed 0 bases from V and 3 bases from J, with 8 bases in between. CDR1 is ENHRY and CDR2 is SYGVKD in the germline V gene. The CDR3 reads CAISESIGEETQYF. CDR3 DNA: TGTGCCATCAGTGAGTCGATAGGGGAAGAGACCCAGTACTTC.

The V call is TRBV27, the J call TRBJ2-4, with 8 bases matching TRBD1. The V gene's germline CDR1 is MNHEY and CDR2 SMNVEV (reference sequence). The CDR3 has 22 residues. The ends lost 3 bases at V and 2 bases at J; junction bases unmatched: 24. This CDR3 is CASSFDGQGEVPKSGTKNIQYF. In DNA form, the CDR3 reads TGTGCCAGCAGTTTCGACGGACAGGGTGAGGTCCCCAAGTCCGGTACCAAAAACATTCAGTACTTC.

The chain uses TRBV27 and TRBJ1-1; perhaps TRBD1 as D (6 bases). Trimming left V 3 bases short and J 5 bases short, with 16 bases between. The CDR3 totals 15 residues. Germline V CDR1 and CDR2: MNHEY, SMNVEV (reference sequence). This CDR3 reads CASSLGAGAGTEAFF. The DNA for the CDR3 is TGTGCCAGCAGTTTGGGGGCGGGGGCGGGTACTGAAGCTTTCTTT.

The rearrangement joins TRBV5-1 to TRBJ1-1, with D unresolved. Germline loops: CDR1 SGHRS, CDR2 YFSETQ. The V and J ends lost 0 bases and 0 bases respectively, with 9 bases between them. The CDR3 loop spans 15 amino acids. CDR3 residues: CASSLEHPLNTEAFF. In nucleotides, the CDR3 is TGCGCCAGCAGCTTGGAACACCCTCTGAACACTGAAGCTTTCTTT. Looking up the rest from reference TRBV5-1 and TRBJ1-1 gives the full variable domain: KAGVTQTPRYLIKTRGQQVTLSCSPISGHRSVSWYQQTPGQGLQFLFEYFSETQRNKGNFPGRFSGRQFSNSRSEMNVSTLELGDSALYLCASSLEHPLNTEAFFGQGTRLTVV.